The 14 T cell receptor beta chains below come from one sample, sequenced in a study of shared clonotypes between healthy human individuals. Produced via immunoSEQ multiplex PCR; TCRdb's table is partial and in-frame only. The data contain some 1,400,000 clones, 95% to 97% of them singletons. Material: naive CD4+ T cells sorted from blood. Subset in this sample: CD45RA+ positively selected. Receptors originate from a man under 40 in good health.

V gene TRBV5-8 combines with J gene TRBJ2-1; weak D call: TRBD1 (5 bases). Trimming took off 4 bases at V and 5 bases at J, with 16 bases between the two ends. Germline CDR1 is SGHTS and CDR2 is YDEGEE. The CDR3 length is 15 residues. This chain's CDR3 is CASSPTDRLHNEQFF. The CDR3 DNA sequence: TGTGCCAGCAGCCCGACTGACAGACTCCACAATGAGCAGTTCTTC.

The rearrangement joins TRBV28 to TRBJ2-3, with 7 nucleotides matching TRBD1. The CDR3 runs to 17 residues. The germline CDR1 and CDR2 sequences are MDHEN and SYDVKM. V gave up 7 bases and J gave up 0 bases; unmatched junction bases: 13. DNA for the CDR3: TGTGCCAGCAATCCCTCGGGACAGCGGATTAGCACAGATACGCAGTATTTT. Translation: CASNPSGQRISTDTQYF.

V is TRBV5-4 and J is TRBJ2-7; 9 nucleotides align to TRBD2. The CDR3 loop spans 15 amino acids. J was trimmed by 0 bases and V by 4 bases; bases with no gene match: 5. Germline V gene sequence: CDR1 SGHNT, CDR2 YYREEE (reference sequence). DNA of the CDR3: TGTGCCAGCAGCGGGGGACTAGCATCCTCCTACGAGCAGTACTTC. Its protein is CASSGGLASSYEQYF.

J is TRBJ2-1 and V is TRBV15, with TRBD2 matching over 10 bases. The CDR3 is made up of 16 amino acids. The germline CDR1 and CDR2 sequences are LNHNV and YYDKDF (reference sequence). Trimming removed 1 base from V and 7 bases from J; junction bases left unmatched: 7. CDR3 nucleotide sequence: TGTGCCACCAGCAGAGTCCTAGCGGGAGTAGGGAATGAGCAGTTCTTC. It encodes CATSRVLAGVGNEQFF.

This clone came up once. The chain employs TRBV18 and TRBJ2-7, with TRBD2 as a possible D gene (6 bases). Trimming pared 2 bases from V and 2 bases from J, leaving 13 bases between. Germline values: CDR1 KGHSH, CDR2 LQKENI. This CDR3 comprises 15 residues. Here the CDR3 reads CASSPGASVTYEQYF. CDR3 DNA sequence: TGTGCCAGCTCACCAGGGGCTAGCGTAACCTACGAGCAGTACTTC. The variable domain in full, completed from reference TRBV18 and TRBJ2-7, reads NAGVMQNPRHLVRRRGQEARLRCSPMKGHSHVYWYRQLPEEGLKFMVYLQKENIIDESGMPKERFSAEFPKEGPSILRIQQVVRGDSAAYFCASSPGASVTYEQYFGPGTRLTVT.

The V and J genes are TRBV5-4 and TRBJ2-7, with TRBD1 matching 8 bases. From germline, CDR1 is SGHNT and CDR2 YYREEE (reference sequence). The CDR3 has 14 residues. V lost 5 bases, J lost 3 bases, and 7 bases stayed unmatched. CDR3 DNA sequence: TGTGCCAGCAGGTCCGGGACAGGACTCTACGAGCAGTACTTC. It specifies CASRSGTGLYEQYF.

The rearrangement uses TRBV14 and TRBJ2-3; TRBD1 matches at 8 bases. Trimming took 4 bases from V and 0 from J; bases not matched to a gene: 3. From germline, CDR1 is SGHDN and CDR2 FVKESK. The CDR3 spans 15 residues. CDR3: CASSRRQGSTDTQYF. In DNA form, the CDR3 reads TGTGCCAGCAGCCGTAGACAGGGGAGCACAGATACGCAGTATTTT. The variable domain in full, with the rest retrieved from reference TRBV14 and TRBJ2-3, is EAGVTQFPSHSVIEKGQTVTLRCDPISGHDNLYWYRRVMGKEIKFLLHFVKESKQDESGMPNNRFLAERTGGTYSTLKVQPAELEDSGVYFCASSRRQGSTDTQYFGPGTRLTVL.

The chain recombines TRBV14 with TRBJ2-2; 10 bases match TRBD2. Germline V CDR1 and CDR2: SGHDN, FVKESK. The CDR3 loop spans 16 amino acids. J was trimmed by 8 bases and V by 3 bases; bases with no gene match: 9. The CDR3 DNA sequence: TGTGCCAGCAGCCACGCGGGACTAGCGTACAAGGGGGAGCTGTTTTTT. Translating it yields CASSHAGLAYKGELFF. Filled out from reference TRBV14 and TRBJ2-2, the complete variable domain reads EAGVTQFPSHSVIEKGQTVTLRCDPISGHDNLYWYRRVMGKEIKFLLHFVKESKQDESGMPNNRFLAERTGGTYSTLKVQPAELEDSGVYFCASSHAGLAYKGELFFGEGSRLTVL.

The V call is TRBV2, the J call TRBJ1-1; D possibly corresponds to TRBD1 (5 bases). The V end lost 3 bases, the J end lost 1 base, and 12 bases lay between the germline ends. Germline lookup yields CDR1 SNHLY and CDR2 FYNNEI. The CDR3 spans 15 residues. This CDR3 reads CASSDLGGGNTEAFF. Here the CDR3 DNA reads TGTGCCAGCAGTGATTTGGGCGGGGGGAACACTGAAGCTTTCTTT. Looking up the rest from reference TRBV2 and TRBJ1-1 gives the full variable domain: EPEVTQTPSHQVTQMGQEVILRCVPISNHLYFYWYRQILGQKVEFLVSFYNNEISEKSEIFDDQFSVERPDGSNFTLKIRSTKLEDSAMYFCASSDLGGGNTEAFFGQGTRLTVV.

The genes are TRBV2 and TRBJ1-5; D is ambiguous. In germline, CDR1 is SNHLY, CDR2 FYNNEI. The CDR3 has 15 amino acids. Trimming stripped 1 base from V and 1 base from J, with 8 bases between. As DNA, the CDR3 is TGTGCCAGCAGTGAAGACAGCTACAGCAATCAGCCCCAGCATTTT. Translation: CASSEDSYSNQPQHF. The full variable domain, completed using reference TRBV2 and TRBJ1-5, is EPEVTQTPSHQVTQMGQEVILRCVPISNHLYFYWYRQILGQKVEFLVSFYNNEISEKSEIFDDQFSVERPDGSNFTLKIRSTKLEDSAMYFCASSEDSYSNQPQHFGDGTRLSIL.

V gene TRBV10-3 combines with J gene TRBJ2-1, with 8 bases identical to TRBD2. The CDR3 totals 13 residues. The V and J ends lost 7 bases and 5 bases, in that order; junction bases with no gene match: 4. Germline values: CDR1 ENHRY, CDR2 SYGVKD. The CDR3 DNA sequence: TGTGCCATCACGGGAGGGCTAAACAATGAGCAGTTCTTC. Its protein is CAITGGLNNEQFF.

The CDR3 spells CASSVVKGLSLNEQFF. The CDR3 region has the DNA TGTGCCAGCAGCGTAGTTAAAGGACTGAGCCTCAATGAGCAGTTCTTC. The V gene is TRBV9, the J gene TRBJ2-1; D is perhaps TRBD2 (5 bases). Deletions cut 0 bases from V and 6 bases from J, with 16 bases between. This CDR3 is 16 amino acids long. CDR1 and CDR2 from the germline V gene are SGDLS and YYNGEE.

The rearrangement uses TRBV15 and TRBJ1-5; D not certain. Trimming left V 0 bases short and J 0 bases short, with 12 bases between. The length of the CDR3 is 17 residues. From germline, CDR1 is LNHNV and CDR2 YYDKDF (reference sequence). CDR3 bases: TGTGCCACCAGCAGAGATGGTGGACGGGGTAGCAATCAGCCCCAGCATTTT. This sequence encodes CATSRDGGRGSNQPQHF.

The V gene is TRBV18, the J gene TRBJ2-1; 9 bases line up with TRBD1. J gave up 3 bases and V 0 bases, and 6 bases lay outside the gene matches. Germline assignment: CDR1 KGHSH and CDR2 LQKENI. The CDR3 has 17 residues. Here the CDR3 reads CASSPPVRQGGYNEQFF. Written as DNA, the CDR3 is TGTGCCAGCTCACCACCGGTCCGACAGGGGGGCTACAATGAGCAGTTCTTC.